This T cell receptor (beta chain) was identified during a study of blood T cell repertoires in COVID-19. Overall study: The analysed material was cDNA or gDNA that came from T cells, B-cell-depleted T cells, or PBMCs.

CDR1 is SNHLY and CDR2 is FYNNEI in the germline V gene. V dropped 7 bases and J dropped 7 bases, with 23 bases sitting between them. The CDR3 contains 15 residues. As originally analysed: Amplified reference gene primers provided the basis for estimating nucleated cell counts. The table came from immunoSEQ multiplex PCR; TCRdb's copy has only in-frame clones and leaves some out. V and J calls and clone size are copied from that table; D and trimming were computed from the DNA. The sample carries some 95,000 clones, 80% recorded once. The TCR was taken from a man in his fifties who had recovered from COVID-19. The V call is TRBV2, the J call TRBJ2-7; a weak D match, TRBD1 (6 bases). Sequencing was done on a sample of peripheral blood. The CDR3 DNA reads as TGTGCCAGCAATTCCGGGACACGACCTCGGGGTGAGCAGTACTTC. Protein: CASNSGTRPRGEQYF. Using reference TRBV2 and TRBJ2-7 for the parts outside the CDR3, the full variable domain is EPEVTQTPSHQVTQMGQEVILRCVPISNHLYFYWYRQILGQKVEFLVSFYNNEISEKSEIFDDQFSVERPDGSNFTLKIRSTKLEDSAMYFCASNSGTRPRGEQYFGPGTRLTVT.